Shown below are 8 T cell receptor beta chains from a single sample sequenced in a study of shared clonotypes between healthy human individuals. Profiling relied on immunoSEQ multiplex PCR, and the TCRdb table lists in-frame clones only, not all of them. Of approximately 2.4 million clones in the sample, almost 96% are singletons; the top ten hold around 0.13%. Source material: naive CD4+ T cells sorted from blood. Subset reported: CD45RA+ positively selected. The receptors here all came from a man between 18 and 29 years old in good health.

In its sample, this clone was seen a few times. CDR3 nucleotides: TGTGCCAGCACCGACGGGACAGTTAGTGTTTCACCCCTCCACTTT. Translation: CASTDGTVSVSPLHF. The chain is built from TRBV6-1 and TRBJ1-6; 7 bases line up with TRBD1. CDR3 length equals 15 residues. J was trimmed by 9 bases and V by 7 bases; bases with no gene match: 12. Germline CDR1 and CDR2: MNHNS and SASEGT.

For the CDR3, the DNA is TGTGCCAGCGGAACAGGACATTACTACGAGCAGTACTTC. This sequence encodes CASGTGHYYEQYF. The chain has TRBV27 and TRBJ2-7; maybe TRBD1 (5 bases). The germline V and J ends were trimmed by 8 bases and 3 bases, with 14 bases remaining between them. Germline V gene sequence: CDR1 MNHEY, CDR2 SMNVEV (reference sequence). The CDR3 sequence is 13 residues long.

The chain recombines TRBV28 with TRBJ2-7, with 11 bases aligning to TRBD1. The V gene end was trimmed by 3 bases and the J gene end by 3 bases; junction bases not matched to a gene: 10. Germline-derived CDR1 and CDR2 are MDHEN and SYDVKM. This CDR3 comprises 17 residues. The CDR3 nucleotides are TGTGCCAGCAGTTTCCTGATACCGGGACAGGGGGGCTACGAGCAGTACTTC. Translating gives CASSFLIPGQGGYEQYF. Together with reference TRBV28 and TRBJ2-7, the CDR3 gives the full variable domain: DVKVTQSSRYLVKRTGEKVFLECVQDMDHENMFWYRQDPGLGLRLIYFSYDVKMKEKGDIPEGYSVSREKKERFSLILESASTNQTSMYLCASSFLIPGQGGYEQYFGPGTRLTVT.

The chain links TRBV23-1 to TRBJ1-6, with D hard to call. TRBV23-1 is filed as an ORF, its function uncertain. The CDR3 contains 17 residues. V shed 2 bases and J shed 0 bases, with 11 bases lying between them. For the CDR3, the DNA is TGCGCCAGCAGTCAACCCCGAGCGAGCTCCTATAATTCACCCCTCCACTTT. This codes for CASSQPRASSYNSPLHF.

This chain connects TRBV29-1 to TRBJ1-3; no clear D gene. The CDR3 sequence is 13 residues long. The V end lost 6 bases, the J end lost 4 bases, and 13 bases lay between the germline ends. CDR1 SQVTM and CDR2 ANQGSEA come from the germline V gene. This CDR3 is CSVAGSKGNTIYF. The CDR3 region has the DNA TGCAGCGTAGCGGGGTCCAAAGGAAACACCATATATTTT.

The rearrangement links TRBV19 to TRBJ1-2; a weak D match, TRBD1 (6 bases). Trimming stripped 5 bases from V and 2 bases from J, with 24 bases between. This CDR3 contains 18 residues. CDR1 is LNHDA and CDR2 is SQIVND in the germline V gene (reference sequence). CDR3 coding DNA: TGTGCCAGTAGTGCGTCGGGACATGAGGGTAGGAGGAACTATGGCTACACCTTC. Translated, it gives CASSASGHEGRRNYGYTF.

As DNA, the CDR3 is TGTGCCAGCGCCAGGACGGGGGGGAACACTGAAGCTTTCTTT. Translating gives CASARTGGNTEAFF. The chain links TRBV5-4 to TRBJ1-1, with a weak D call TRBD1 (5 bases). Germline-derived CDR1 and CDR2 are SGHNT and YYREEE (reference sequence). Trimming pared 7 bases from V and 1 base from J, leaving 14 bases between. The CDR3 is 14 residues long.

The genes are TRBV6-1 and TRBJ1-2; 8 bases map to TRBD1. Germline V gene data show CDR1 as MNHNS and CDR2 as SASEGT. V was pared by 6 bases and J by 5 bases, with 8 bases of the junction left unmatched. The CDR3 contains 14 residues. CDR3 coding DNA: TGTGCCAGCAGCTGGACAGGGACACCTTATGGCTACACCTTC. This encodes CASSWTGTPYGYTF.